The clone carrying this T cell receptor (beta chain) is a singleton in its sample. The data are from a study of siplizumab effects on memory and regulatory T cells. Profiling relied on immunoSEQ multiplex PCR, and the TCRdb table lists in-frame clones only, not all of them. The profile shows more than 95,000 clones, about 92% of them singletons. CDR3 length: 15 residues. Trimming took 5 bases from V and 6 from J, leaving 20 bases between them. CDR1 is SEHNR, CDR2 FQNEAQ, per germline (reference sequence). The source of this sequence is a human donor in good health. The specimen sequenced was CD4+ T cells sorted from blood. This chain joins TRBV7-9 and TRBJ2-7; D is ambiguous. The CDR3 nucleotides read TGTGCCAGCAGCCCGGACGGAAATAAAGGGCGCGAGCAGTACTTC. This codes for CASSPDGNKGREQYF.